This T cell receptor (beta chain) originates from a study of blood T cell repertoires in COVID-19. For the study at large: Material from acute and convalescent COVID-19 was sourced from the United States, Italy and Spain. Sources were T cells, B-cell-depleted T cells, or PBMCs; the material itself was cDNA or gDNA.

Authors' processing steps: Counts of nucleated cells, estimated from reference gene primer amplification, were obtained. The assay was immunoSEQ multiplex PCR, and TCRdb's table has in-frame clones only and misses some. V and J calls and clone size follow that table, whereas D and trimming were derived from the DNA. This repertoire shows tens of thousands of clones, around 86% found once; its top ten account for approximately 15%. Trimming took off 7 bases at V and 0 bases at J, with 13 bases between the two ends. This CDR3 is built from 15 residues. Per the germline V gene, CDR1 is SNHLY and CDR2 is FYNNEI.

The gene calls are TRBV2 and TRBJ1-5; a weak D match, TRBD1 (5 bases). This TCR came from a human donor in a cohort sampled during active COVID-19. The sequencing input was peripheral blood. For the CDR3, the DNA is TGTGCCAGCAAGAGGGACGGGGGTAGCAATCAGCCCCAGCATTTT. It yields the protein CASKRDGGSNQPQHF.